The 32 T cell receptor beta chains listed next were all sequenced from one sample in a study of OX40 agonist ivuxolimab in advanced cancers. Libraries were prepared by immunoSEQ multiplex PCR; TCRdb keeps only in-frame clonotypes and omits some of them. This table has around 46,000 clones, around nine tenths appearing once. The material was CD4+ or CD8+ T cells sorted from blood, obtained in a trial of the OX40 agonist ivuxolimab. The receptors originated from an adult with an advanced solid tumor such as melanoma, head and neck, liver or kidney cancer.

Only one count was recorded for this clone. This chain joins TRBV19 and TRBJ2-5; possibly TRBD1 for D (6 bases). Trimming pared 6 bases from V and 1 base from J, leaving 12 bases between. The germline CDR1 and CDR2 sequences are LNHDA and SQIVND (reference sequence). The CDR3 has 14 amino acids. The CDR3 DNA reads TGTGCCAGTAGCCTACAGGGATCCCAAGAGACCCAGTACTTC. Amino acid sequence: CASSLQGSQETQYF.

DNA for the CDR3: TGTGCCAGTAGTATAGGCCTATCTCACTCCTACAATGAGCAGTTCTTC. This translates into CASSIGLSHSYNEQFF. V usage is TRBV19 and J usage is TRBJ2-1, with D unresolved. Germline V gene sequence: CDR1 LNHDA, CDR2 SQIVND (reference sequence). The CDR3 sequence is 16 residues long. Trimming shortened V by 1 base and J by 0 bases, and 10 bases separated the two germline ends.

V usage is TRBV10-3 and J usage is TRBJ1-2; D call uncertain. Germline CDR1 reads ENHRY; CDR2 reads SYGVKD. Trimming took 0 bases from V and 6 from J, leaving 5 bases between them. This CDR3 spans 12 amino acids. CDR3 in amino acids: CAISESLHGYTF. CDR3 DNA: TGTGCCATCAGTGAGTCACTGCATGGCTACACCTTC.

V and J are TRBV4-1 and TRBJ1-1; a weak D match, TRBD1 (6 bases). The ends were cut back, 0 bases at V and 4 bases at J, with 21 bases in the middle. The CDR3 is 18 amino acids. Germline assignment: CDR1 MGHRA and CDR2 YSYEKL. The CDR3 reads CASSQEAREQGYGTEAFF. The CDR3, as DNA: TGCGCCAGCAGCCAAGAAGCCCGGGAGCAGGGGTACGGCACTGAAGCTTTCTTT.

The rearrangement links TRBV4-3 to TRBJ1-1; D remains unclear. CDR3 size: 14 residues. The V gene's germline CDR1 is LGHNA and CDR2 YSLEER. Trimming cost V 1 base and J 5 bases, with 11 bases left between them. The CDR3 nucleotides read TGCGCCAGCAGCCAAGGGAGAGTAGGTACTGAAGCTTTCTTT. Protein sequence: CASSQGRVGTEAFF.

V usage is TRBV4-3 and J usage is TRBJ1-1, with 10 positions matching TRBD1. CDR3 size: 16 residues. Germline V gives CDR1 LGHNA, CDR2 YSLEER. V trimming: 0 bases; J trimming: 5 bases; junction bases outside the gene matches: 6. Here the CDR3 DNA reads TGCGCCAGCAGCCAAGATCTTGACAGGGGGCGGACTGAAGCTTTCTTT. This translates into CASSQDLDRGRTEAFF.

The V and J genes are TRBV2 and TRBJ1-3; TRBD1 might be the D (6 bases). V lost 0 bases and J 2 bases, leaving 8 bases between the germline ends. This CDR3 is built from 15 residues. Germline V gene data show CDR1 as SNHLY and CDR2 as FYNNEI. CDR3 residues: CASSEARDTGNTIYF. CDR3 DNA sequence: TGTGCCAGCAGTGAAGCTCGGGACACTGGAAACACCATATATTTT.

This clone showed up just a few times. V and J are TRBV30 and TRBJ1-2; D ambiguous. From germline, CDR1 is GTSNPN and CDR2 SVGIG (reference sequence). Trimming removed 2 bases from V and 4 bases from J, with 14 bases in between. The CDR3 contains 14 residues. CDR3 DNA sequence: TGTGCCTGGAGTCTAGGTACGCCAACCTATGGCTACACCTTC. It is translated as CAWSLGTPTYGYTF. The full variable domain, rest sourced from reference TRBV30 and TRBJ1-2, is SQTIHQWPATLVQPVGSPLSLECTVEGTSNPNLYWYRQAAGRGLQLLFYSVGIGQISSEVPQNLSASRPQDRQFILSSKKLLLSDSGFYLCAWSLGTPTYGYTFGSGTRLTVV.

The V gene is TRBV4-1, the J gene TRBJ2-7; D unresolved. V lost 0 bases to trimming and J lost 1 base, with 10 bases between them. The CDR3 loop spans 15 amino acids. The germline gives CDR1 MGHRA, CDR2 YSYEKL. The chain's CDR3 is CASSQEPGVSYEQYF. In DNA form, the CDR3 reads TGCGCCAGCAGCCAAGAGCCGGGTGTTTCCTACGAGCAGTACTTC.

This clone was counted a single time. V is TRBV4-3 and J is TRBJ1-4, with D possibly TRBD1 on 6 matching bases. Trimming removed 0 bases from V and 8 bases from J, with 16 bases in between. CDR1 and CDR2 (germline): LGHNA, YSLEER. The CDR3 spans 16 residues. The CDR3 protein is CASSQDWGGDGEKLFF. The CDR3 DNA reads TGCGCCAGCAGCCAAGATTGGGGGGGCGATGGAGAAAAACTGTTTTTT.

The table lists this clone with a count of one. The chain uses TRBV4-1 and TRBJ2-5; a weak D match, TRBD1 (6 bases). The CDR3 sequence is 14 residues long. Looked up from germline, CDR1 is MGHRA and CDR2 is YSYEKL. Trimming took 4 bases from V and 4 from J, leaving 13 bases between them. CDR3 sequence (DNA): TGCGCCAGCAGCCCTCCGGGCAGGGGAGAGACCCAGTACTTC. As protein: CASSPPGRGETQYF.

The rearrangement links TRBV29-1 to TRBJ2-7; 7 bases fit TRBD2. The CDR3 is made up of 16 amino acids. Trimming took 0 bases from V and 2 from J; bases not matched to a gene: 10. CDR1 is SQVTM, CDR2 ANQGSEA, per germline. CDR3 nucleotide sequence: TGCAGCGTTGAAGAAGGAACGGGAGGAGCGGCCTACGAGCAGTACTTC. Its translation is CSVEEGTGGAAYEQYF.

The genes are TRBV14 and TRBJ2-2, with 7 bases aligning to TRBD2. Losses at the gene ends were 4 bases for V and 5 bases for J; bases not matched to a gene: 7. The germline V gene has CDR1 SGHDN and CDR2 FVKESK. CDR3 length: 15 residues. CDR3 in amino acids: CASSPLLRETGELFF. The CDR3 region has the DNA TGTGCCAGCAGCCCGTTGTTGCGGGAGACCGGGGAGCTGTTTTTT.

The CDR3 loop is CASTTGTGGTGELFF. CDR3 coding DNA: TGTGCCAGCACCACAGGGACAGGGGGTACCGGGGAGCTGTTTTTT. This rearrangement joins TRBV27 to TRBJ2-2; 11 bases are shared with TRBD1. Germline-derived CDR1 and CDR2 are MNHEY and SMNVEV (reference sequence). The V gene end was trimmed by 7 bases and the J gene end by 5 bases; junction bases not matched to a gene: 6. There are 15 residues in the CDR3.

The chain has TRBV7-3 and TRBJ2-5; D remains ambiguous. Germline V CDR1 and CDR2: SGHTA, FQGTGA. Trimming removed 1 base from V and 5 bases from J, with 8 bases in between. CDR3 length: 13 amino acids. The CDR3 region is CASSLNVLETQYF. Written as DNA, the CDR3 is TGTGCCAGCAGCTTAAACGTCTTGGAGACCCAGTACTTC.

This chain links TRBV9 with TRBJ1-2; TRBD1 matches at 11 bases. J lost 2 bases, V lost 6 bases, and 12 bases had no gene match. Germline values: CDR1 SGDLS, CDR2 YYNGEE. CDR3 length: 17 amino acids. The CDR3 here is CASTKSHGTGGNYGYTF. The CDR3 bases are TGTGCCAGCACAAAGAGTCACGGGACAGGGGGAAACTATGGCTACACCTTC.

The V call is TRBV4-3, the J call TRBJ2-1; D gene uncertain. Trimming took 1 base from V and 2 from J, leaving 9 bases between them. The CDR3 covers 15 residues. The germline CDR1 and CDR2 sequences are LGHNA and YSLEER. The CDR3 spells CASSQAADAYNEQFF. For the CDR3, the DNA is TGCGCCAGCAGCCAAGCTGCGGACGCCTACAATGAGCAGTTCTTC.

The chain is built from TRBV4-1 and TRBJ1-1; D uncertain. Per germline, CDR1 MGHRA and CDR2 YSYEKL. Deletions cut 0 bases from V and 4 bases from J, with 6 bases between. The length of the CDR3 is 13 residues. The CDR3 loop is CASSQDPVTEAFF. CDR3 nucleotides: TGCGCCAGCAGCCAAGATCCTGTCACTGAAGCTTTCTTT.

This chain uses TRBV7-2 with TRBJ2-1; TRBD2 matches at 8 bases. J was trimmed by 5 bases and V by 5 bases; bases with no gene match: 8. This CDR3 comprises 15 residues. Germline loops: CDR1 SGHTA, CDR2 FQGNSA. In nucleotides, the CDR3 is TGTGCCAGCAGCGTTCCGGGACTAGTGGACAATGAGCAGTTCTTC. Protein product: CASSVPGLVDNEQFF. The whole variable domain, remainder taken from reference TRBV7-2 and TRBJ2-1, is GAGVSQSPSNKVTEKGKDVELRCDPISGHTALYWYRQSLGQGLEFLIYFQGNSAPDKSGLPSDRFSAERTGGSVSTLTIQRTQQEDSAVYLCASSVPGLVDNEQFFGPGTRLTVL.

This CDR3 is CASSDRGNTIYF. The CDR3, as DNA: TGTGCCAGCTCGGACAGAGGAAACACCATATATTTT. J is TRBJ1-3 and V is TRBV9; TRBD1 is a possible D gene (6 bases). With 7 bases removed from V and 4 bases from J, the gap between germline ends came to 9 bases. Germline V gives CDR1 SGDLS, CDR2 YYNGEE. The CDR3 contains 12 residues.

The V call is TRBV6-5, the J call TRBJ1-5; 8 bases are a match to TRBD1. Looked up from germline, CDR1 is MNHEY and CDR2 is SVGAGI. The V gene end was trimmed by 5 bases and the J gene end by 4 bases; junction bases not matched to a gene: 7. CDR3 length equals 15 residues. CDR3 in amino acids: CASSTTHRGNQPQHF. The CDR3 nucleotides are TGTGCCAGCAGTACTACTCACAGGGGGAATCAGCCCCAGCATTTT.

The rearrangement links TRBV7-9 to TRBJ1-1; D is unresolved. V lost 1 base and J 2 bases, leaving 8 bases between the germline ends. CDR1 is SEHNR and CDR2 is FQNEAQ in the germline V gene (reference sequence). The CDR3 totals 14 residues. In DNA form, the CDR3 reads TGTGCCAGCAGCTTAGAAGGACCAAACACTGAAGCTTTCTTT. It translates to CASSLEGPNTEAFF.

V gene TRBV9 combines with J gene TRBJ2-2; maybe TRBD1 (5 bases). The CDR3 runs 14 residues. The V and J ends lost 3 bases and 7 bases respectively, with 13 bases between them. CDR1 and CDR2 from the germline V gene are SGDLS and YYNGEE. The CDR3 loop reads CASSARGGGGELFF. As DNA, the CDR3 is TGTGCCAGCAGCGCAAGGGGCGGTGGCGGGGAGCTGTTTTTT.

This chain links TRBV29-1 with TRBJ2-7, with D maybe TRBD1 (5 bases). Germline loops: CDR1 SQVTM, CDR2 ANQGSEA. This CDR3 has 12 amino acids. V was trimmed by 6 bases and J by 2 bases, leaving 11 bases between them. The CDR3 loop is CSVDSSTYEQYV. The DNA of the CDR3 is TGCAGCGTAGACAGTTCGACCTACGAGCAGTACGTC.

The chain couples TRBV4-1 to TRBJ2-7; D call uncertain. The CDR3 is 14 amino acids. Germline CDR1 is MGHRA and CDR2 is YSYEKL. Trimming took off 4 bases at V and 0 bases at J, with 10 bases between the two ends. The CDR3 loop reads CASSLAGDSYEQYF. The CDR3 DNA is TGCGCCAGCAGCCTGGCAGGCGACTCCTACGAGCAGTACTTC.

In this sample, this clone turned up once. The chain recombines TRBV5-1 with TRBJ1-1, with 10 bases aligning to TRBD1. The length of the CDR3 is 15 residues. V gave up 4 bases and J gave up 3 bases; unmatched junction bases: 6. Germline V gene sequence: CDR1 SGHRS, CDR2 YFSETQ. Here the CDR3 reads CASSTLGQGDTEAFF. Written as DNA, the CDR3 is TGCGCCAGCAGCACCCTCGGACAGGGGGACACTGAAGCTTTCTTT.

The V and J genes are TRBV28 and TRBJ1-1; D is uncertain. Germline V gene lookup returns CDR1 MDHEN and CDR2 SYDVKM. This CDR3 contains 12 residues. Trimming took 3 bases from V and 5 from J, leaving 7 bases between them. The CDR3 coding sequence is TGTGCCAGCAGTTTCTCTCCTACTGAAGCTTTCTTT. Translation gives CASSFSPTEAFF.

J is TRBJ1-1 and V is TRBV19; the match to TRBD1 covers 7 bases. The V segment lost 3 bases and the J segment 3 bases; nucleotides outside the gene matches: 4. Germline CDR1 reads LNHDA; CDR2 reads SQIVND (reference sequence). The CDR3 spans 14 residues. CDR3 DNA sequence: TGTGCCAGTAGTATTGACAGGGAATACACTGAAGCTTTCTTT. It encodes CASSIDREYTEAFF.

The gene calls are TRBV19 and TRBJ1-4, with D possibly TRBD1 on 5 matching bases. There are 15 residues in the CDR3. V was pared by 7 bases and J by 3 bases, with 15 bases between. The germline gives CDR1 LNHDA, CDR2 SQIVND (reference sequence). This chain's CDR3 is CASTPGHVPNEKLFF. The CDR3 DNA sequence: TGTGCCAGTACCCCAGGGCACGTACCTAATGAAAAACTGTTTTTT.

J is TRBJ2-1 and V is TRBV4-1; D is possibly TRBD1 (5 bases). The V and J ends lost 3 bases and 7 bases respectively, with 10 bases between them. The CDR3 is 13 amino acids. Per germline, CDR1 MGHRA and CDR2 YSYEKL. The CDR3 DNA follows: TGCGCCAGCAGCCAGATTCCAGGGAATGAGCAGTTCTTC. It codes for CASSQIPGNEQFF.

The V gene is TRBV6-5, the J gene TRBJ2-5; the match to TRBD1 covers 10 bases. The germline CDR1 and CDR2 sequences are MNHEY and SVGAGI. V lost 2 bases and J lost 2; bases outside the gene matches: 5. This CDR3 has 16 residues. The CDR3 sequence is CASSYGGTGEQETQYF. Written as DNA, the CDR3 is TGTGCCAGCAGTTACGGTGGGACAGGGGAACAAGAGACCCAGTACTTC.

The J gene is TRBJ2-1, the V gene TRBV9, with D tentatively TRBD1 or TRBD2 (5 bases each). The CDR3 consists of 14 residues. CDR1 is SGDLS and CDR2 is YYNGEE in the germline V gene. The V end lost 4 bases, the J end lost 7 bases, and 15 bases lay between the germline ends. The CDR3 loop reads CASSKRDQLNEQFF. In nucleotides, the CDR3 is TGTGCCAGCAGCAAACGGGACCAACTGAATGAGCAGTTCTTC.